This T cell receptor (beta chain) was documented in a study of blood T cell repertoires in COVID-19. Background on the study: Acute-phase and convalescent COVID-19 samples originated in the United States, Italy and Spain. T cells, B-cell-depleted T cells, or PBMCs provided the cDNA or gDNA that served as material.

The count of this clone is one. In the source study's methods: Scientists estimated how many nucleated cells there were by amplifying reference gene primers. Some clones are missing from TCRdb's copy, which holds only in-frame ones; the method was immunoSEQ multiplex PCR. V, J and clone size are taken as reported in that table, and D and trimming were inferred from the DNA itself. The sample yields more than 150,000 clones, 70% to 90% seen once. Sequencing was carried out using peripheral blood. This receptor was taken from a woman aged 70 to 79 with acute or convalescent COVID-19.

CDR3 sequence: CASTNTRTGILLSNQPQHF. The CDR3 bases are TGTGCCAGCACGAATACCCGAACAGGAATTTTACTTAGCAATCAGCCCCAGCATTTT. The V call is TRBV19, the J call TRBJ1-5; tentative D call: TRBD1 (5 bases). V dropped 9 bases and J dropped 0 bases, with 27 bases sitting between them. The germline CDR1 and CDR2 sequences are LNHDA and SQIVND (reference sequence). The CDR3 length is 19 residues.